The entry below gives a single TCR beta chain sequence along with its context. The antigen is unknown. This table comes from immunoSEQ multiplex PCR, and its TCRdb copy is limited to in-frame clones, with some not included. In the table there are 45,000 to 55,000 clones, around 90% of which are singletons. Related graft donors supplied nonmyeloablative bone marrow transplants, and mixed chimerism was transient. The data are from a study of Tregs in tolerant kidney transplant recipients. Study-level findings and limits: For some patients, primers changed over time, blocking nucleotide-level comparison. Expanding Tregs on activated donor B cells appeared to best identify donor-specific TCRbeta clones.

Trimming took 5 bases from V and 4 from J; bases not matched to a gene: 4. CDR3 length equals 13 residues. Germline CDR1 and CDR2: GTSNPN and SVGIG (reference sequence). The receptor was derived from a human patient who received a combined kidney and bone marrow transplant. These T cells may partly come from the graft donor. The chain carries TRBV30 and TRBJ2-3; TRBD2 agrees at 9 bases. Specimen: CD8+ T cells from blood (PBMCs), collected 24 months after the transplant. The DNA of the CDR3 is TGTGCCTGGCATACTAGCGGGCCAGATACGCAGTATTTT. Its protein is CAWHTSGPDTQYF. Using reference TRBV30 and TRBJ2-3 for the parts outside the CDR3, the full variable domain is SQTIHQWPATLVQPVGSPLSLECTVEGTSNPNLYWYRQAAGRGLQLLFYSVGIGQISSEVPQNLSASRPQDRQFILSSKKLLLSDSGFYLCAWHTSGPDTQYFGPGTRLTVL.